The 29 T cell receptor beta chains reported below all come from one sample, sequenced in a study of cytomegalovirus exposure and HLA in healthy donors. 60 Vbeta and 13 Jbeta primers were used in PCR. The protocol was immunoSEQ multiplex PCR, while the TCRdb copy is restricted to in-frame clones and leaves out a portion. Of 30,000 to 40,000 clones listed, almost 70% are singletons. Input material: PBMCs. These receptor sequences come from a man aged 40-49 years in good health and CMV-seronegative.

This clone was observed a handful of times. V gene TRBV6-5 combines with J gene TRBJ2-5, with 9 bases lining up with TRBD2. V was clipped by 2 bases and J by 5 bases; unmatched bases: 6. The CDR3 totals 15 residues. Germline V gene sequence: CDR1 MNHEY, CDR2 SVGAGI. This CDR3 is CASSYQFGLAETQYF. For the CDR3, the DNA is TGTGCCAGCAGTTACCAATTCGGACTAGCGGAGACCCAGTACTTC.

The gene calls are TRBV5-4 and TRBJ2-5; TRBD2 agrees at 14 bases. The V gene's germline CDR1 is SGHNT and CDR2 YYREEE (reference sequence). The length of the CDR3 is 16 residues. With V trimmed by 4 bases and J by 3 bases, 5 bases remained unmatched. The DNA of the CDR3 is TGTGCCAGCAGCCCCGAGACTAGCGGGGGGGAAGAGACCCAGTACTTC. It yields the protein CASSPETSGGEETQYF.

This chain connects TRBV5-4 to TRBJ2-5; D remains ambiguous. CDR1 and CDR2 from the germline V gene are SGHNT and YYREEE (reference sequence). This CDR3 is 13 amino acids long. Trimming cost V 1 base and J 5 bases, with 9 bases left between them. CDR3 nucleotides: TGTGCCAGCAGCTTGACCCCTACTGAGACCCAGTACTTC. This codes for CASSLTPTETQYF. Looking up the rest from reference TRBV5-4 and TRBJ2-5 gives the full variable domain: ETGVTQSPTHLIKTRGQQVTLRCSSQSGHNTVSWYQQALGQGPQFIFQYYREEENGRGNFPPRFSGLQFPNYSSELNVNALELDDSALYLCASSLTPTETQYFGPGTRLLVL.

The CDR3 loop is CAWSDDGFYGYTF. The CDR3, as DNA: TGTGCCTGGAGTGACGACGGGTTCTATGGCTACACCTTC. The chain uses TRBV30 and TRBJ1-2; D is unresolved. V gave up 1 base and J gave up 4 bases, with 10 bases separating them. The CDR3 runs to 13 residues. From germline, CDR1 is GTSNPN and CDR2 SVGIG (reference sequence).

This rearrangement joins TRBV14 to TRBJ2-7, with 8 positions matching TRBD1. After removal of 4 bases from V and 5 bases from J, the junction contained 4 bases not matched to a gene. The CDR3 runs 13 residues. CDR1 is SGHDN and CDR2 is FVKESK in the germline V gene. CDR3 residues: CASSRTGRNEQYF. CDR3 DNA sequence: TGTGCCAGCAGCCGGACAGGGAGAAACGAGCAGTACTTC.

J is TRBJ2-7 and V is TRBV10-3, with D perhaps matching TRBD2 (6 bases). V lost 6 bases, J lost 5 bases, and 20 bases lay in between. This CDR3 spans 15 amino acids. Germline-derived CDR1 and CDR2 are ENHRY and SYGVKD. The CDR3 here is CAIRKWESWEDEQYF. Written as DNA, the CDR3 is TGTGCCATCAGAAAGTGGGAGTCCTGGGAGGACGAGCAGTACTTC.

J is TRBJ1-2 and V is TRBV6-1; 7 bases fit TRBD1. Germline lookup yields CDR1 MNHNS and CDR2 SASEGT. CDR3 length equals 12 residues. The V segment lost 6 bases and the J segment 4 bases; nucleotides outside the gene matches: 2. CDR3: CASRGDSYGYTF. In DNA form, the CDR3 reads TGTGCCAGCAGAGGGGACAGCTATGGCTACACCTTC.

This clone was seen a few times. The chain recombines TRBV18 with TRBJ2-5; possibly TRBD1 for D (5 bases). The V end lost 3 bases, the J end lost 5 bases, and 19 bases lay between the germline ends. The CDR3 contains 16 residues. CDR1 and CDR2 from the germline V gene are KGHSH and LQKENI. For the CDR3, the DNA is TGTGCCAGCTCACCTTCGGGCAGGGTTTTGCATGAGACCCAGTACTTC. It specifies CASSPSGRVLHETQYF.

By sample share, this clone is medium-sized. V gene TRBV7-6 combines with J gene TRBJ1-2, with D possibly TRBD1 on 5 matching bases. CDR3 size: 12 residues. CDR1 SGHVS and CDR2 FNYEAQ come from the germline V gene. V was clipped by 1 base and J by 5 bases, with 5 bases between them. As DNA, the CDR3 is TGTGCCAGCAGCTTAGAGGGGTATGGCTACACCTTC. It translates to CASSLEGYGYTF. The full variable domain, its missing parts supplied by reference TRBV7-6 and TRBJ1-2, is GAGVSQSPRYKVTKRGQDVALRCDPISGHVSLYWYRQALGQGPEFLTYFNYEAQQDKSGLPNDRFSAERPEGSISTLTIQRTEQRDSAMYRCASSLEGYGYTFGSGTRLTVV.

In this sample, this clone turned up once. This chain uses TRBV6-6 with TRBJ1-2; no firm D call. Germline V gives CDR1 MNHNY, CDR2 SVGAGI (reference sequence). Trimming left V 0 bases short and J 4 bases short, with 9 bases between. This CDR3 region has 14 residues. The CDR3 bases are TGTGCCAGCAGTTACTCTCGGGGAGCCTATGGCTACACCTTC. Translation gives CASSYSRGAYGYTF.

The gene calls are TRBV5-1 and TRBJ1-5; D is possibly TRBD1 (6 bases). CDR3 length: 15 amino acids. CDR1 SGHRS and CDR2 YFSETQ come from the germline V gene. Trimming stripped 4 bases from V and 3 bases from J, with 14 bases between. The CDR3 bases are TGCGCCAGCAGCCTCGGAGGGGGGGACAATCAGCCCCAGCATTTT. Protein product: CASSLGGGDNQPQHF.

The V call is TRBV18, the J call TRBJ2-2; 9 bases match TRBD1. The CDR3 length is 15 residues. Germline CDR1 KGHSH, CDR2 LQKENI. V lost 3 bases, J lost 5 bases, and 4 bases stayed unmatched. As DNA, the CDR3 is TGTGCCAGCTCACCTCGGACAGGGGAGACCGGGGAGCTGTTTTTT. Translation: CASSPRTGETGELFF. Supplemented by reference TRBV18 and TRBJ2-2, the full variable domain reads NAGVMQNPRHLVRRRGQEARLRCSPMKGHSHVYWYRQLPEEGLKFMVYLQKENIIDESGMPKERFSAEFPKEGPSILRIQQVVRGDSAAYFCASSPRTGETGELFFGEGSRLTVL.

J is TRBJ2-1 and V is TRBV7-2; D not resolved. With 5 bases removed from V and 7 bases from J, the gap between germline ends came to 12 bases. The CDR3 covers 13 residues. Germline CDR1 reads SGHTA; CDR2 reads FQGNSA. In nucleotides, the CDR3 is TGTGCCAGCAGCCCAGATAATTTTAATGAGCAGTTCTTC. As protein: CASSPDNFNEQFF.

This clone occurred a few times. The chain has TRBV7-2 and TRBJ2-5; 8 positions match TRBD2. Germline CDR1 SGHTA, CDR2 FQGNSA. V lost 4 bases and J lost 1; bases outside the gene matches: 8. The CDR3 length is 16 residues. In nucleotides, the CDR3 is TGTGCCAGCAGCTCAGCGGGACTAGGGGTCCAAGAGACCCAGTACTTC. This encodes CASSSAGLGVQETQYF.

This clone was observed a handful of times. The chain recombines TRBV4-3 with TRBJ1-2, with TRBD1 matching 7 bases. V lost 4 bases to trimming and J lost 0 bases; unmatched junction nucleotides: 8. CDR1 and CDR2 (germline): LGHNA, YSLEER. The CDR3 is 16 amino acids. The CDR3 sequence is CASSRGQDITNYGYTF. The CDR3 nucleotides read TGCGCCAGCAGCCGCGGACAGGATATCACTAACTATGGCTACACCTTC.

This clone was seen a few times. One end of the junction fails to match germline, which may point to a read error. This chain connects TRBV7-9 to TRBJ1-1; 7 bases fit TRBD1. Germline CDR1 and CDR2: SEHNR and FQNEAQ (reference sequence). This CDR3 spans 13 amino acids. The CDR3 protein is CASSLGGWTEAFF. The CDR3 nucleotides are TGTGCCAGCAGTTTAGGGGGCTGGACTGAAGCTTTCTTT.

The rearrangement uses TRBV5-4 and TRBJ1-2; TRBD1 aligns across 7 bases. Per germline, CDR1 SGHNT and CDR2 YYREEE (reference sequence). The CDR3 is made up of 16 amino acids. With V trimmed by 4 bases and J by 7 bases, 16 bases remained unmatched. CDR3 coding DNA: TGTGCCAGCAGCCAAGGAGGGGGCAGGGCATCCTTTGGCTACACCTTC. Protein product: CASSQGGGRASFGYTF.

In this sample, this clone turned up once. The CDR3 loop reads CASSLPDRVAEAFF. The CDR3 DNA follows: TGTGCCAGCAGTTTACCTGACAGGGTAGCTGAAGCTTTCTTT. The chain combines TRBV28 with TRBJ1-1; 7 positions agree with TRBD1. With V trimmed by 2 bases and J by 6 bases, 6 bases remained unmatched. The CDR3 extends over 14 amino acids. Per the germline V gene, CDR1 is MDHEN and CDR2 is SYDVKM.

This clone was seen more than once but under ten times. The chain combines TRBV5-1 with TRBJ2-7, with D tentatively TRBD2 (6 bases). The CDR3 is made up of 15 amino acids. The germline V gene encodes CDR1 SGHRS and CDR2 YFSETQ. Trimming took off 3 bases at V and 3 bases at J, with 16 bases between the two ends. CDR3 protein: CASSSAGLSHYEQYF. CDR3 DNA sequence: TGCGCCAGCAGCTCGGCGGGGCTTTCCCACTACGAGCAGTACTTC.

The chain has TRBV6-5 and TRBJ2-7; 7 bases map to TRBD1. V trimming: 3 bases; J trimming: 3 bases; junction bases outside the gene matches: 5. This CDR3 is 14 amino acids long. Germline-derived CDR1 and CDR2 are MNHEY and SVGAGI. CDR3 sequence reads: CASSYNGQDYEQYF. For the CDR3, the DNA is TGTGCCAGCAGTTATAACGGACAGGACTACGAGCAGTACTTC.

The CDR3 is CASSQDARRNEKLFF. In DNA, the CDR3 is TGCGCCAGCAGCCAAGACGCCCGGAGGAATGAAAAACTGTTTTTT. V gene TRBV4-1 combines with J gene TRBJ1-4, with unresolved D. CDR1 and CDR2 (germline): MGHRA, YSYEKL. CDR3 size: 15 residues. Trimming left V 0 bases short and J 5 bases short, with 10 bases between.

The chain carries TRBV27 and TRBJ2-3; 11 nucleotides match TRBD2. Per germline, CDR1 MNHEY and CDR2 SMNVEV (reference sequence). The CDR3 length is 14 residues. The V gene end was trimmed by 6 bases and the J gene end by 6 bases; junction bases not matched to a gene: 5. The CDR3 sequence: CASRLAGGADTQYF. Here the CDR3 DNA reads TGTGCCAGCAGGCTAGCGGGGGGCGCGGATACGCAGTATTTT.

The chain links TRBV19 to TRBJ2-2, with TRBD1 matching over 7 bases. The V and J ends lost 7 bases and 1 base, in that order; junction bases with no gene match: 9. The CDR3 runs 16 residues. Germline loops: CDR1 LNHDA, CDR2 SQIVND (reference sequence). CDR3 DNA sequence: TGTGCCAGTACCCTGGCCGGGACAGTGAACACCGGGGAGCTGTTTTTT. Encoded protein: CASTLAGTVNTGELFF.

The chain joins TRBV6-5 to TRBJ1-2, with TRBD1 matching over 8 bases. Trimming took 6 bases from V and 8 from J; bases not matched to a gene: 11. In germline, CDR1 is MNHEY, CDR2 SVGAGI. CDR3 size: 14 residues. The CDR3 sequence is CASSRTGGIRGYTF. The DNA of the CDR3 is TGTGCCAGCAGCCGAACAGGGGGAATCCGCGGCTACACCTTC.

The chain employs TRBV6-1 and TRBJ1-2, with 7 bases lining up with TRBD1. Trimming removed 4 bases from V and 5 bases from J; junction bases left unmatched: 10. In germline, CDR1 is MNHNS, CDR2 SASEGT. The CDR3 is 15 residues long. The CDR3: CASSALGTDTYGYTF. The CDR3 DNA is TGTGCCAGCAGTGCCCTCGGGACAGATACTTATGGCTACACCTTC.

The CDR3 is CASSYQRGNSNQPQHF. CDR3 nucleotide sequence: TGTGCCAGCAGTTACCAACGAGGCAATAGCAATCAGCCCCAGCATTTT. V usage is TRBV6-6 and J usage is TRBJ1-5, with unresolved D. Germline loops: CDR1 MNHNY, CDR2 SVGAGI (reference sequence). The CDR3 runs 16 residues. V lost 2 bases to trimming and J lost 0 bases, with 11 bases between them.

The chain recombines TRBV13 with TRBJ2-7; 9 bases are a match to TRBD1. The length of the CDR3 is 15 residues. The V gene end was trimmed by 5 bases and the J gene end by 5 bases; junction bases not matched to a gene: 10. Germline V CDR1 and CDR2: PRHDT, FYEKMQ (reference sequence). Here the CDR3 reads CASSQPGQGRNEQYF. DNA for the CDR3: TGTGCCAGCAGCCAACCGGGACAGGGTCGGAACGAGCAGTACTTC.

This clone was observed a handful of times. V and J are TRBV6-6 and TRBJ2-5; 13 bases match TRBD2. V shed 6 bases, J shed 5 bases, and the junction held 9 bases outside the gene matches. CDR3 length: 16 residues. Germline CDR1 is MNHNY and CDR2 is SVGAGI (reference sequence). The DNA for the CDR3 is TGTGCCAGCAGCCAACGGACTAGCGGGGGCACGGAGACCCAGTACTTC. Protein: CASSQRTSGGTETQYF.

The rearrangement joins TRBV5-1 to TRBJ2-7, with 10 positions matching TRBD1. Germline V gene lookup returns CDR1 SGHRS and CDR2 YFSETQ. The CDR3 has 14 amino acids. The junction had 8 bases not matched to a gene; V was cut back by 5 bases and J by 6 bases. The CDR3 loop is CASRPGQGESEQYF. The CDR3 DNA reads as TGCGCCAGCAGACCCGGACAGGGGGAGAGCGAGCAGTACTTC. Filled out from reference TRBV5-1 and TRBJ2-7, the complete variable domain reads KAGVTQTPRYLIKTRGQQVTLSCSPISGHRSVSWYQQTPGQGLQFLFEYFSETQRNKGNFPGRFSGRQFSNSRSEMNVSTLELGDSALYLCASRPGQGESEQYFGPGTRLTVT.